This T cell receptor beta chain is drawn from a study of shared clonotypes between healthy human individuals. Trimming took 0 bases from V and 5 from J; bases not matched to a gene: 11. Germline V gene lookup returns CDR1 LNHDA and CDR2 SQIVND (reference sequence). This CDR3 spans 18 amino acids. The method was immunoSEQ multiplex PCR; TCRdb's version includes in-frame clones alone and lacks a portion of them. This table has 2 million to 2.5 million clones, more than 90% appearing once. Sample: naive CD4+ T cells sorted from blood. Subset given: CD45RA+ positively selected. The chain links TRBV19 to TRBJ2-4, with 9 bases fitting TRBD2. The sequence came from a man aged 18 to 29 in good health. The CDR3 sequence is CASSIEGRASGTQNIQYF. The CDR3 coding sequence is TGTGCCAGTAGTATAGAGGGTCGGGCTAGCGGGACGCAAAACATTCAGTACTTC.